A selection of T cell receptor beta chains follows, all from one sample in a study of human T cells and chemical hapten exposure. MiXCR, applied by TCRdb to the RACE reads, yields one record per CDR3 protein. The top ten hold roughly 3% of the sample, which has about 180,000 distinct CDR3 sequences, about 31% seen once. The input for sequencing was whole blood, taken in connection with sensitization to the hapten diphenylcyclopropenone (DPC). These receptors originate from a woman aged 30 to 39 with alopecia areata. Some clones in this sample may be carry-over from other donors' samples. CDR3s include the opening cysteine and the closing phenylalanine or tryptophan. A D gene is named only where the DNA matches it firmly. Clone size is shown for a subset of rows, as once, few, many or a class of expanded clone.

TRBD2,TRBV5-1,few,TRBJ2-3,CASSTATSGLTDTQYF,TGCGCCAGCAGCACAGCCACTAGCGGACTCACAGATACGCAGTATTTT
.,TRBV20-1,many,TRBJ2-4,CSARHSLAKNIQYF,TGCAGTGCTAGGCATTCCCTAGCCAAAAACATTCAGTACTTC
.,TRBV29-1,few,TRBJ1-2,CSVARPYGYTF,TGCAGCGTTGCTAGGCCCTATGGCTACACCTTC
.,TRBV12-3/TRBV12-4,.,TRBJ1-4,CASSPIGTDNEKLFF,TGTGCCAGCAGCCCCATAGGGACGGACAATGAAAAACTGTTTTTT
TRBD2,TRBV10-3,once,TRBJ2-7,CAISDASGGAREQYF,TGTGCCATCAGTGACGCCAGCGGGGGGGCCCGGGAGCAGTACTTC
.,TRBV13,.,TRBJ1-2,CASRLGSEYGYTF,TGTGCCAGCAGATTAGGTTCCGAGTATGGCTACACCTTC
.,TRBV5-6,.,TRBJ1-2,CASSLDSGGYTF,TGTGCCAGCAGCTTGGACAGTGGAGGCTACACCTTC
.,TRBV5-1,.,TRBJ1-1,CASSPDPGGRATEAFF,TGCGCCAGCAGCCCCGATCCGGGGGGGCGCGCCACTGAAGCTTTCTTT
.,TRBV11-2,.,TRBJ1-5,CASSPVGGGQPQHF,TGTGCCAGCAGCCCAGTGGGGGGAGGTCAGCCCCAGCATTTT
TRBD1,TRBV7-7,few,TRBJ1-2,CASSPGQGLPYGYTF,TGTGCCAGCAGCCCGGGACAGGGACTACCCTATGGCTACACCTTC
.,TRBV11-2,few,TRBJ1-5,CASSLVDGQAQHF,TGTGCCAGCAGCTTAGTCGACGGGCAGGCACAGCATTTT
.,TRBV28,.,TRBJ2-1,CASMTGRDEQFF,TGTGCCAGTATGACAGGGAGGGATGAGCAGTTCTTC
TRBD2,TRBV5-1,.,TRBJ2-1,CASSQTSGSYNEQFF,TGCGCCAGCAGCCAGACTAGCGGGAGTTACAATGAGCAGTTCTTC
.,TRBV20-1,few,TRBJ2-7,CSARTTNSYEQYF,TGCAGTGCGCGAACGACCAACTCCTACGAGCAGTACTTC
TRBD2,TRBV28,.,TRBJ2-7,CASRRPGGVYEQYF,TGTGCCAGCCGGCGTCCGGGAGGTGTCTACGAGCAGTACTTC
.,TRBV20-1,.,TRBJ1-3,CSASDRNSGNTIYF,TGCAGTGCTAGTGACCGGAACTCTGGAAACACCATATATTTT
.,TRBV21-1,.,TRBJ1-6,CASINRDSVNSPLHF,TGTGCCAGCATTAACCGGGACAGTGTGAATTCACCCCTCCACTTT
.,TRBV5-5,once,TRBJ2-2,CASSLASGPGAGELFF,TGTGCCAGCAGCTTGGCCTCTGGGCCAGGGGCCGGGGAGCTGTTTTTT
.,TRBV11-2,few,TRBJ1-2,CASSLESRAGYGYTF,TGTGCCAGCAGCTTAGAGTCGAGGGCGGGGTATGGCTACACCTTC
.,TRBV7-9,.,TRBJ2-1,CASSSRLEFF,TGTGCCAGCAGCTCCCGTTTGGAGTTCTTC
TRBD1,TRBV28,.,TRBJ1-5,CASAGGAGQPQHF,TGTGCCAGCGCAGGGGGCGCAGGTCAGCCCCAGCATTTT
.,TRBV7-3,.,TRBJ2-6,CASSLRRVRVGANVLTF,TGTGCCAGCAGCTTGCGGAGGGTCAGGGTTGGGGCCAACGTCCTGACTTTC